Sequencing of this T cell receptor beta chain was carried out in a study of shared clonotypes between healthy human individuals. On this clone itself: What it recognizes is unknown.

Study observations and caveats: Generally, naive subsets came out with larger estimated richness than memory subsets. Among a handful of donors, roughly 5.5% of naive CD4 clonotypes were found in common.

Germline loops: CDR1 SGHRS, CDR2 YFSETQ. Deletions cut 0 bases from V and 0 bases from J, with 7 bases between. The CDR3 is made up of 15 amino acids. Data came from immunoSEQ multiplex PCR; TCRdb stores just in-frame clones and leaves some out. Among 650,000 to 750,000 clones, about two thirds were seen once, and the ten largest hold 1.8%. The chain has TRBV5-1 and TRBJ1-5, with D uncertain. This TCR derives from a woman aged 25 to 45 in good health. Input material: memory CD4+ T cells sorted from blood. Stated subset: CD45RA-negative fraction. CDR3 loop: CASSLGVISNQPQHF. Here the CDR3 DNA reads TGCGCCAGCAGCTTGGGAGTGATTAGCAATCAGCCCCAGCATTTT. The full variable domain, completed using reference TRBV5-1 and TRBJ1-5, is KAGVTQTPRYLIKTRGQQVTLSCSPISGHRSVSWYQQTPGQGLQFLFEYFSETQRNKGNFPGRFSGRQFSNSRSEMNVSTLELGDSALYLCASSLGVISNQPQHFGDGTRLSIL.